This record covers a single T cell receptor (beta chain). Indicated treatment: oral pan-JAK inhibitor, 5-10 mg twice daily. This entry is derived from a study of CD8+ T cells in alopecia areata. Extraction of RNA preceded its reverse transcription into cDNA, which served as the sequencing template. The data were produced by immunoSEQ multiplex PCR, yet TCRdb's version contains in-frame clones alone and is incomplete. The sample has approximately 110,000 clones, about 60% seen once. CDR3 length: 15 residues. Trimming removed 3 bases from V and 4 bases from J, with 14 bases in between. Germline CDR1 MGHDK, CDR2 SYGVNS.

Sample: CD8+ T cells sorted from blood, taken at week 24, from a patient treated with tofacitinib. The TCR originated in a human donor with alopecia areata. The chain recombines TRBV25-1 with TRBJ2-3; weak D call: TRBD2 (6 bases). The DNA of the CDR3 is TGTGCCAGCAGTGAGAACATGGGGGGTCCAGATACGCAGTATTTT. This encodes CASSENMGGPDTQYF.